This entry lists 14 T cell receptor beta chains sequenced from one sample in a study of breast tumors, draining lymph nodes, adjacent tissues. Breast cancer patients provided tissue from their axillary draining lymph nodes. TCRdb used MiXCR to reprocess the multiplex PCR reads, holding one entry per CDR3 protein. In the table there are about 270,000 distinct CDR3 sequences, around 30% of which are singletons. The sample taken for sequencing was axillary lymph node tissue. These receptors all come from a female donor with breast cancer. Some clones in this sample may be carry-over from other donors' samples.

The table lists this clonotype with a few counts. The chain combines TRBV5-1 with TRBJ2-1; 12 bases line up with TRBD1. Germline V gene data show CDR1 as SGHRS and CDR2 as YFSETQ. The V gene end was trimmed by 5 bases and the J gene end by 4 bases; junction bases not matched to a gene: 19. The CDR3 totals 20 residues. In DNA form, the CDR3 reads TGCGCCAGCAGGGCCGGGACAGGGGGCATCGGGAGCCCAGCTTACAATGAGCAGTTCTTC. Translation: CASRAGTGGIGSPAYNEQFF.

There are many counts of this clonotype. This rearrangement joins TRBV7-2 to TRBJ2-5; weak D call: TRBD1 (5 bases). Trimming shortened V by 4 bases and J by 5 bases, and 14 bases separated the two germline ends. The CDR3 has 14 residues. Per germline, CDR1 SGHTA and CDR2 FQGNSA. CDR3 protein: CASSSIQEFETQYF. The CDR3 region has the DNA TGTGCCAGCAGCTCGATACAGGAATTTGAGACCCAGTACTTC.

In regard to this clonotype: It may be a read error: a sequence one base away is much more abundant. The V and J genes are TRBV5-5 and TRBJ2-3; no clear D. Germline lookup yields CDR1 SGHKS and CDR2 YYEKEE (reference sequence). The CDR3 runs 16 residues. V gave up 4 bases and J gave up 8 bases, with 23 bases separating them. As DNA, the CDR3 is TGTGCCAGCAGCCCGTCTTGGGCGGACCAGGTTCCTACGCAGTATTTT. Protein product: CASSPSWADQVPTQYF.

This clonotype was recorded many times. The V and J genes are TRBV10-3 and TRBJ2-3; possibly TRBD1 or TRBD2 for D (5 bases each). Germline V lookup: CDR1 ENHRY, CDR2 SYGVKD. V lost 0 bases and J 5 bases, leaving 9 bases between the germline ends. The CDR3 runs 14 residues. CDR3 in amino acids: CAISESGTKDTQYF. CDR3 coding DNA: TGTGCCATCAGTGAGTCGGGGACCAAAGATACGCAGTATTTT.

This clonotype was detected ten times or more. The gene calls are TRBV15 and TRBJ1-4; D not certain. Trimming pared 0 bases from V and 4 bases from J, leaving 6 bases between. The CDR3 loop spans 14 amino acids. Germline V gene data show CDR1 as LNHNV and CDR2 as YYDKDF (reference sequence). This CDR3 is CATSRDSNNEKLFF. The CDR3 DNA sequence: TGTGCCACCAGCAGAGATTCGAATAATGAAAAACTGTTTTTT.

This clonotype has ten or more counts. The V and J genes are TRBV13 and TRBJ2-7, with TRBD1 matching over 8 bases. From germline, CDR1 is PRHDT and CDR2 FYEKMQ (reference sequence). CDR3 size: 18 residues. Trimming removed 5 bases from V and 3 bases from J; junction bases left unmatched: 18. CDR3 protein: CASSPRISAGTGHYEQYF. CDR3 DNA: TGTGCCAGCAGCCCTAGGATATCAGCCGGGACAGGCCACTACGAGCAGTACTTC.

This clonotype was observed many times. J is TRBJ2-5 and V is TRBV20-1; 14 bases match TRBD2. The CDR3 loop spans 16 amino acids. V lost 2 bases to trimming and J lost 3 bases; unmatched junction nucleotides: 5. Germline lookup yields CDR1 DFQATT and CDR2 SNEGSKA (reference sequence). The CDR3 loop reads CSARKGLAGVEETQYF. CDR3 bases: TGCAGTGCTAGAAAGGGACTAGCGGGAGTGGAAGAGACCCAGTACTTC.

The sample holds many counts of this clonotype. The gene calls are TRBV12-3 or TRBV12-4 and TRBJ2-1, with unresolved D. Trimming cost V 1 base and J 12 bases, with 10 bases left between them. There are 12 residues in the CDR3. This chain's CDR3 is CASSLGSLRQFF. CDR3 sequence (DNA): TGTGCCAGCAGTTTAGGCTCTCTCCGGCAGTTCTTC.

Comments on this clonotype: One base away lies a much larger clone, so this may be a sequencing read error. The chain combines TRBV5-1 with TRBJ2-5; TRBD1 or TRBD2 may be the D gene (5 bases each). CDR1 and CDR2 from the germline V gene are SGHRS and YFSETQ. The CDR3 is made up of 15 amino acids. CDR3 loop: CASSNAPGTEETQCF. CDR3 bases: TGCGCCAGCAGCAATGCGCCCGGGACGGAAGAGACCCAGTGCTTC. The entire variable domain, with the rest obtained from reference TRBV5-1 and TRBJ2-5, is as follows: KAGVTQTPRYLIKTRGQQVTLSCSPISGHRSVSWYQQTPGQGLQFLFEYFSETQRNKGNFPGRFSGRQFSNSRSEMNVSTLELGDSALYLCASSNAPGTEETQCFGPGTRLLVL.

This clonotype occurred many times. One end of the junction fails to match germline, which may point to a read error. The chain has TRBV24-1 and TRBJ2-1; TRBD1 might be the D (6 bases). Looked up from germline, CDR1 is KGHDR and CDR2 is SFDVKD. The CDR3 extends over 17 amino acids. The DNA for the CDR3 is TGTGCCACCAGTGATCCCCTCTACAGGGCCTCCTACAGTGAGCAGTTCTTC. Its protein is CATSDPLYRASYSEQFF.

The chain is built from TRBV5-4 and TRBJ2-5, with 8 positions matching TRBD2. The CDR3 spans 12 residues. The germline V gene has CDR1 SGHNT and CDR2 YYREEE (reference sequence). The CDR3 nucleotides are TGTGCTACGGGGGGGGGTGGAGAGACCCAGTACTTC. Translating gives CATGGGGETQYF.

This clonotype was recorded at least ten times. J is TRBJ2-2 and V is TRBV20-1; TRBD2 aligns across 10 bases. The germline V gene encodes CDR1 DFQATT and CDR2 SNEGSKA (reference sequence). This CDR3 is built from 17 residues. Germline trimming cut 1 base from V and 4 bases from J; bases unmatched to any gene: 9. In DNA, the CDR3 is TGCAGTGCTAGAGTTTCAGCGGGAGGGCCGGGCACCGGGGAGCTGTTTTTT. Protein: CSARVSAGGPGTGELFF.

Concerning this clonotype itself: A much larger clone differs from this one at a single base, so this may be a read error. This chain links TRBV5-5 with TRBJ1-4; the D is unclear. Deletions cut 0 bases from V and 0 bases from J, with 9 bases between. The CDR3 contains 16 residues. CDR1 SGHKS and CDR2 YYEKEE come from the germline V gene (reference sequence). The CDR3 DNA follows: TGTGCCAGCAGCTTGGGGTCTTCTGCAACTAATGAAAAACTGTTTTTT. This translates into CASSLGSSATNEKLFF.

This chain connects TRBV10-3 to TRBJ2-2; D remains unclear. Germline CDR1 is ENHRY and CDR2 is SYGVKD. V was pared by 10 bases and J by 6 bases, with 9 bases between. The CDR3 has 11 amino acids. CDR3 in DNA: TGTGCCACCACCTATTCCGGGGAGCTGTTTTTT. It codes for CATTYSGELFF.